Described below is a single T cell receptor beta chain sequence and its context. The CDR3 has 18 residues. Germline loops: CDR1 KGHSH, CDR2 LQKENI. Trimming pared 1 base from V and 0 bases from J, leaving 16 bases between. These data originate in a study of blood T cell repertoires in COVID-19. Study overall: COVID-19 samples, acute and convalescent, were from the United States, Italy and Spain. PBMCs, B-cell-depleted T cells, or T cells provided the cDNA or gDNA that made up the material.

Original analysis: Amplifying reference gene primers gave estimates of nucleated cell counts. Profiled with immunoSEQ multiplex PCR; TCRdb holds only in-frame clones, not every one. For V, J and clone size, that table is used; D and trimming come from the DNA. The table has 240,000 or so clones, roughly four fifths seen once; the top ten hold about 2%. The sample comprised peripheral blood. The receptor's source is an elderly woman with acute or convalescent COVID-19. The chain employs TRBV18 and TRBJ1-5; D remains ambiguous. DNA for the CDR3: TGTGCCAGCTCACCACTGGAACAGCGGGTGGGTAGCAATCAGCCCCAGCATTTT. Amino acids: CASSPLEQRVGSNQPQHF.